The present entry profiles one T cell receptor (beta chain) with its context. V gave up 3 bases and J gave up 4 bases; unmatched junction bases: 10. The CDR3 consists of 16 residues. Germline CDR1 and CDR2: SGHDT and YYEEEE. Generated by immunoSEQ multiplex PCR, the TCRdb table keeps only in-frame clones and is missing some. The sample lists fewer than 80,000 clones, over 75% occurring once. The data originate from a study of blood T cell repertoires in COVID-19. The sample was peripheral blood. This chain links TRBV5-6 with TRBJ1-1; 9 positions agree with TRBD1. The clonotype comes from a human donor in a cohort sampled during active COVID-19. The CDR3 sequence: CASSWTGQGRGTEAFF. For the CDR3, the DNA is TGTGCCAGCAGCTGGACGGGACAGGGAAGGGGCACTGAAGCTTTCTTT.